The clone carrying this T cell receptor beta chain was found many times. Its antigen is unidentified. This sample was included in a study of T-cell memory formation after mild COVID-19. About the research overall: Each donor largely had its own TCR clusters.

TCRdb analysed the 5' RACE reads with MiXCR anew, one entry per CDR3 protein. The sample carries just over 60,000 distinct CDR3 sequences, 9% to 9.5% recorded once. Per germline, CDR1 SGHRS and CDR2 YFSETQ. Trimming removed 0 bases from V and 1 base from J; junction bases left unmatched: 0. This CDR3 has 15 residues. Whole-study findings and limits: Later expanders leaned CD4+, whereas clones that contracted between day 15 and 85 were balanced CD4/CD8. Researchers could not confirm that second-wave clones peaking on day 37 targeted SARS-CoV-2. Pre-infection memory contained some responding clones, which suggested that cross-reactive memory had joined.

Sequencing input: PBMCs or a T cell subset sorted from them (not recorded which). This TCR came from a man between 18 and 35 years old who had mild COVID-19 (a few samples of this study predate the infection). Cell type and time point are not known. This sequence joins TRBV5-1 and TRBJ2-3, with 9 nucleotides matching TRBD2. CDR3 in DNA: TGCGCCAGCAGCTTGGTAGCGGGGGGCACAGATACGCAGTATTTT. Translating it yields CASSLVAGGTDTQYF.